The rows below give T cell receptor beta chains drawn from one sample of a study of control samples from healthy donors and cancer patients. Clones were read by immunoSEQ multiplex PCR, and TCRdb kept only the in-frame ones, dropping some. The sample contains about 50,000 clones, about nine tenths of which appear only once. Sequenced: PBMCs. Receptors originate from a man between 45 and 60 years old with head and neck cancer. Both conserved end residues are part of each CDR3. For some rows the clone size is stated as once, few or many, or as a class when expanded; others skip it.

J,V,size,CDR3
TRBJ1-5,TRBV6-5,NA,CASSYTNSNQPQHF
TRBJ2-7,TRBV11-2,NA,CASSPIGRRGGFSYEQYF
TRBJ2-5,TRBV28,NA,CASSLLAGAQETQYF
TRBJ1-5,TRBV6-2/TRBV6-3,NA,CASSYSADNQPQHF
TRBJ1-1,TRBV7-2,NA,CASSLNGRANTEAFF
TRBJ2-2,TRBV7-6,NA,CASSLSSGTVRLFF
TRBJ2-7,TRBV28,NA,CASSPTSGRNYEQYF
TRBJ2-2,TRBV6-1,NA,CASSEAYWRDTGELFF
TRBJ2-1,TRBV30,NA,CAWRRTGNEQFF
TRBJ1-3,TRBV13,NA,CASSRLDSGNTIYF
TRBJ2-3,TRBV5-1,NA,CASSLEDRATDTQYF
TRBJ2-1,TRBV18,once,CASSPPRGGTSEQFF
TRBJ2-1,TRBV6-5,NA,CASRAGGSLNEQFF
TRBJ2-2,TRBV6-6,once,CASSYDGNTGELFF
TRBJ1-1,TRBV27,NA,CASRPYGSDTEAFF
TRBJ1-4,TRBV20-1,NA,CSASAATNEKLFF
TRBJ2-1,TRBV3-1/TRBV3-2,NA,CASSQFLVAPENEQFF
TRBJ2-7,TRBV7-2,NA,CASSSPLWREGYEQYF
TRBJ1-5,TRBV15,NA,CATSRDRALRDNQPQHF
TRBJ2-5,TRBV15,NA,CATSRDRNSLTQYF
TRBJ2-1,TRBV2,NA,CASSGGQGSYNEQFF
TRBJ2-2,TRBV6-5,NA,CASSLGTKNTGELFF
TRBJ1-2,TRBV11-2,NA,CASSPPGQAGSYTF
TRBJ1-5,TRBV12-5,NA,CASGLVSQGTGNQPQHF
TRBJ2-1,TRBV29-1,NA,CSVWRAASYNEQFF
TRBJ2-5,TRBV2,NA,CASSRQTSGGQETQYF
TRBJ2-5,TRBV11-1,NA,CASSFVSQETQYF
TRBJ1-1,TRBV5-6,few,CASSLFDRANTEAFF
TRBJ2-5,TRBV5-4,NA,CASSSNTGEWETQYF
TRBJ2-3,TRBV6-4,few,CASSEGLAGTDTQYF
TRBJ2-7,TRBV5-8,NA,CASSSQGGRSTYEQYF
TRBJ2-1,TRBV28,NA,CASSLTSMREQFF
TRBJ2-7,TRBV30,NA,CAWEGHNSYEQYF
TRBJ2-7,TRBV3-1/TRBV3-2,NA,CASSQDVQGAEQYF
TRBJ2-5,TRBV3-1/TRBV3-2,once,CASSLGGYQETQYF
TRBJ2-3,TRBV7-3,NA,CASSLSSTDTQYF
TRBJ1-1,TRBV9,NA,CASSRGQGDTEAFF
TRBJ1-4,TRBV19,few,CASSMTATNEKLFF
TRBJ2-1,TRBV10-3,NA,CAVGRFLYNEQFF
TRBJ2-2,TRBV7-9,NA,CASSSPTGQGTGELFF
TRBJ2-7,TRBV6-5,NA,CASSLRGGYEQYF
TRBJ1-1,TRBV6-5,NA,CASSRNNRGDTEAFF
TRBJ2-7,TRBV28,NA,CASSSPQDPYEQYF
TRBJ1-1,TRBV4-3,NA,CASSQTGNTEAFF